This TCR beta chain is from a study of blood T cell repertoires in COVID-19. Study overall: Sample material is recorded as cDNA or gDNA derived from T cells, B-cell-depleted T cells, or PBMCs.

The CDR3 spans 14 residues. The V gene lost 4 bases and the J gene lost 2 bases, with 12 bases spanning the gap. Germline V gives CDR1 LGHDT, CDR2 YNNKEL (reference sequence). The table lists this clone with a few counts. Recovered status applied to Cohort 3 donors who had two consecutive negative PCRs. It also applied to those with clearance or with symptom resolution. Libraries were prepared by immunoSEQ multiplex PCR; TCRdb keeps only in-frame clonotypes and omits some of them. The profile covers fewer than 300,000 clones, with 80% to 95% appearing a single time and about 1.1% taken by the ten largest.

The chain combines TRBV3-1 (or the pseudogene TRBV3-2) with TRBJ2-7, with a weak D call TRBD1 (6 bases). This clonotype originated in a woman between 25 and 40 years old who had recovered from COVID-19. Sequencing input: PBMCs or T cells enriched from blood (not recorded which). As DNA, the CDR3 is TGTGCCAGCAGCCCTAGGACAGACGCCTACGAGCAGTACTTC. As protein: CASSPRTDAYEQYF.